The clone carrying this T cell receptor (beta chain) was seen more than once but under ten times. The entry originates in a study of tumor and adjacent non-tumor tissue in lung cancer. Study as a whole: The patients, 10 to 11 men and several women, were roughly 30 to 76 with stage I to III disease. On average, productive TCRbeta reads reached 4 million to 5 million per sample.

RNA was extracted from bulk tissue without any cell sorting. TCRbeta libraries were built with three rounds of nested PCR, modified from ARM-PCR. MiXCR, run by TCRdb on the multiplex PCR reads, gives a single entry per CDR3 protein. The sample gives roughly 220,000 distinct CDR3 sequences, about two thirds of which show up once; less than 25% is in the top ten. Germline V gene sequence: CDR1 SGHTA, CDR2 FQGTGA. The CDR3 sequence is 14 residues long. The J segment lost 7 bases and the V segment lost 7 bases, leaving 7 bases of the junction unmatched. The sequenced material came from lung tumor tissue. The J gene is TRBJ2-1, the V gene TRBV7-3; 10 bases align to TRBD1. The receptor's source is a man aged 55 to 70 with non-small cell lung cancer. CDR3 bases: TGTGCCAGCACCCCGACAGGGGGCGAAAATGAGCAGTTCTTC. Protein product: CASTPTGGENEQFF.